These 15 T cell receptor beta chains came from one sample sequenced in a study of T cells in localized non-small cell lung cancer. Profiled with immunoSEQ multiplex PCR; TCRdb holds only in-frame clones, not every one. The data contain roughly 58,000 clones, about four fifths of them seen just once; the ten biggest clones take up just over 4.5%. Here the sequenced sample was PBMCs, taken before any cancer treatment. These receptors were collected from a man between 40 and 75 years old with stage II lung adenocarcinoma.

The V and J genes are TRBV10-2 and TRBJ2-1; D is unclear. The germline V and J ends were trimmed by 7 bases and 1 base, with 11 bases remaining between them. This CDR3 contains 14 residues. Germline V CDR1 and CDR2: WSHSY, SAAADI. The CDR3 DNA is TGCGCCAGCAAAGTAAACATTTCCTACAATGAGCAGTTCTTC. Amino acid sequence: CASKVNISYNEQFF.

The V gene is TRBV29-1, the J gene TRBJ1-1; D remains unclear. Germline-derived CDR1 and CDR2 are SQVTM and ANQGSEA. The CDR3 covers 13 residues. V gave up 3 bases and J gave up 1 base, with 9 bases separating them. The CDR3 DNA follows: TGCAGCGTTGAGATTCTAACGAACACTGAAGCTTTCTTT. Encoded protein: CSVEILTNTEAFF.

This clone was detected only a few times. The chain recombines TRBV5-6 with TRBJ1-2; 7 nucleotides agree with TRBD1. The V gene's germline CDR1 is SGHDT and CDR2 YYEEEE. The CDR3 length is 14 residues. V shed 0 bases and J 2 bases; nucleotides not matched to a gene: 1. The CDR3 protein is CASSLDRGNYGYTF. CDR3 sequence (DNA): TGTGCCAGCAGCTTGGACAGGGGAAACTATGGCTACACCTTC. The whole variable domain, remainder taken from reference TRBV5-6 and TRBJ1-2, is DAGVTQSPTHLIKTRGQQVTLRCSPKSGHDTVSWYQQALGQGPQFIFQYYEEEERQRGNFPDRFSGHQFPNYSSELNVNALLLGDSALYLCASSLDRGNYGYTFGSGTRLTVV.

V and J are TRBV6-1 and TRBJ1-1, with 7 bases identical to TRBD1. Looked up from germline, CDR1 is MNHNS and CDR2 is SASEGT. V shed 5 bases and J 4 bases; nucleotides not matched to a gene: 7. The CDR3 loop spans 14 amino acids. The CDR3 nucleotides read TGTGCCAGCAGTTTTTCTGACAGGGCCACTGAAGCTTTCTTT. Translated: CASSFSDRATEAFF.

The rearrangement links TRBV7-2 to TRBJ1-2, with D uncertain. Germline loops: CDR1 SGHTA, CDR2 FQGNSA. This CDR3 spans 16 amino acids. V was trimmed by 5 bases and J by 6 bases, leaving 22 bases between them. The CDR3 DNA reads as TGTGCCAGCAGCCTGGGCTCCCTTGCCTTACAGAATGGCTACACCTTC. Protein: CASSLGSLALQNGYTF.

The rearrangement joins TRBV10-1 to TRBJ2-1; TRBD1 aligns across 9 bases. The germline CDR1 and CDR2 sequences are WNHNN and SYGVQD (reference sequence). The ends lost 8 bases at V and 2 bases at J; junction bases unmatched: 10. This CDR3 region has 16 residues. In nucleotides, the CDR3 is TGCGCCAGCTCGAAGGGACAGGGAAGCACCTACAATGAGCAGTTCTTC. The encoded protein is CASSKGQGSTYNEQFF.

The chain couples TRBV6-6 to TRBJ1-1; no firm D call. Trimming pared 2 bases from V and 6 bases from J, leaving 16 bases between. The CDR3 runs to 15 residues. CDR1 and CDR2 from the germline V gene are MNHNY and SVGAGI (reference sequence). The CDR3 DNA follows: TGTGCCAGCAGTTACGCCGTACCCCCTGAAGCTGAAGCTTTCTTT. Translating it yields CASSYAVPPEAEAFF.

The rearrangement uses TRBV29-1 and TRBJ2-7; the match to TRBD2 covers 7 bases. The V gene end was trimmed by 4 bases and the J gene end by 4 bases; junction bases not matched to a gene: 10. The CDR3 is 14 residues long. CDR1 is SQVTM, CDR2 ANQGSEA, per germline. The DNA of the CDR3 is TGCAGCGTTGCTCAAGTGGCGGGAGCTTACGAGCAGTACTTC. This translates into CSVAQVAGAYEQYF.

The rearrangement joins TRBV5-1 to TRBJ1-4; TRBD1 aligns across 7 bases. CDR3 length equals 13 residues. Germline V gene lookup returns CDR1 SGHRS and CDR2 YFSETQ. With 7 bases clipped from V and 5 bases from J, the junction kept 5 bases outside the gene matches. CDR3 nucleotides: TGCGCCAGCCAACAGGGGTTGAATGAAAAACTGTTTTTT. It yields the protein CASQQGLNEKLFF.

This CDR3 is CASTQGGGRREKLFF. The CDR3 bases are TGTGCCAGCACCCAAGGAGGAGGACGAAGAGAAAAACTGTTTTTT. The chain joins TRBV9 to TRBJ1-4, with D unresolved. The CDR3 is 15 amino acids. The germline V gene has CDR1 SGDLS and CDR2 YYNGEE. V gave up 6 bases and J gave up 8 bases, with 20 bases separating them.

This clone has a single count. The chain couples TRBV5-8 to TRBJ2-2; D ambiguous. V lost 2 bases and J 6 bases, leaving 17 bases between the germline ends. CDR3 size: 16 residues. CDR1 SGHTS and CDR2 YDEGEE come from the germline V gene. CDR3 nucleotides: TGTGCCAGCAGCTTCGAGGCAGCTCCTCTAGCCGGGGAGCTGTTTTTT. This encodes CASSFEAAPLAGELFF.

This clone was seen more than once but under ten times. V is TRBV19 and J is TRBJ2-7; a weak D match, TRBD1 (5 bases). This CDR3 region has 14 residues. Germline lookup yields CDR1 LNHDA and CDR2 SQIVND (reference sequence). Trimming shortened V by 5 bases and J by 2 bases, and 13 bases separated the two germline ends. CDR3 DNA sequence: TGTGCCAGTAGTCCGACAGTGATAACCTACGAGCAGTACTTC. Protein sequence: CASSPTVITYEQYF.

The chain has TRBV12-5 and TRBJ2-7; possibly TRBD2 for D (6 bases). This CDR3 contains 13 residues. Germline CDR1 is LGHNT and CDR2 is FRNRAP. Trimming took off 4 bases at V and 3 bases at J, with 10 bases between the two ends. CDR3 DNA sequence: TGTGCTAGTGGTTCCCGGACTAACTACGAGCAGTACTTC. As protein: CASGSRTNYEQYF.

This chain joins TRBV6-6 and TRBJ1-1; 8 nucleotides align to TRBD1. V shed 5 bases, J shed 6 bases, and the junction held 8 bases outside the gene matches. In germline, CDR1 is MNHNY, CDR2 SVGAGI (reference sequence). The CDR3 extends over 14 amino acids. In DNA form, the CDR3 reads TGTGCCAGCAGTACCAGACAGGGGAGCGCTGAAGCTTTCTTT. Its translation: CASSTRQGSAEAFF.

This clone was seen once. In DNA form, the CDR3 reads TGTGCCAGCAGCCTCACTGAGACCCAGTACTTC. It specifies CASSLTETQYF. The chain employs TRBV2 and TRBJ2-5; D gene uncertain. Germline loops: CDR1 SNHLY, CDR2 FYNNEI. V lost 6 bases to trimming and J lost 5 bases, with 7 bases between them. This CDR3 is 11 amino acids long.